The 2 T cell receptor beta chains presented below share a single source sample, sequenced in a study of blood T cell repertoires in COVID-19. Clones were read by immunoSEQ multiplex PCR, and TCRdb kept only the in-frame ones, dropping some. The sample carries over 90,000 clones, 87% recorded once. Sequencing was carried out using peripheral blood. The receptor source for this set is a human donor in a cohort sampled during active COVID-19.

The V gene is TRBV24-1, the J gene TRBJ2-7, with 7 positions matching TRBD1. The V gene end was trimmed by 9 bases and the J gene end by 2 bases; junction bases not matched to a gene: 3. The length of the CDR3 is 12 residues. The germline CDR1 and CDR2 sequences are KGHDR and SFDVKD. CDR3 DNA: TGTGCCACCGGGGACAGCCCCTACGAGCAGTACTTC. Protein product: CATGDSPYEQYF.

This rearrangement joins TRBV5-1 to TRBJ1-5; D remains ambiguous. Germline CDR1 is SGHRS and CDR2 is YFSETQ. The CDR3 spans 13 residues. Trimming stripped 0 bases from V and 5 bases from J, with 6 bases between. CDR3 region: CASSLVPDQPQHF. CDR3 nucleotide sequence: TGCGCCAGCAGCTTGGTGCCAGATCAGCCCCAGCATTTT. Supplemented by reference TRBV5-1 and TRBJ1-5, the full variable domain reads KAGVTQTPRYLIKTRGQQVTLSCSPISGHRSVSWYQQTPGQGLQFLFEYFSETQRNKGNFPGRFSGRQFSNSRSEMNVSTLELGDSALYLCASSLVPDQPQHFGDGTRLSIL.